This passage covers 20 T cell receptor beta chains from one sample sequenced in a study of technical replicates of blood from a handful of donors. Sequenced by immunoSEQ multiplex PCR; TCRdb stores in-frame clones only, minus some. The table includes about 94,000 clones, approximately 95% detected once. The sequencing input was T cells isolated from PBMCs. Receptor source: a human donor in good health.

The V gene is TRBV18, the J gene TRBJ2-5, with TRBD2 matching over 7 bases. V lost 2 bases to trimming and J lost 5 bases; unmatched junction nucleotides: 2. The CDR3 length is 13 residues. Germline loops: CDR1 KGHSH, CDR2 LQKENI. The CDR3 protein is CASSPFGGETQYF. The CDR3 region has the DNA TGTGCCAGCTCACCATTCGGGGGGGAGACCCAGTACTTC.

The V gene is TRBV11-2, the J gene TRBJ2-7; TRBD2 matches at 11 bases. Germline-derived CDR1 and CDR2 are SGHAT and FQNNGV. The CDR3 totals 15 residues. Trimming cost V 6 bases and J 7 bases; bases outside gene matches: 11. The CDR3 loop reads CASRNPGLADWEQYF. The CDR3 DNA reads TGTGCCAGCAGGAATCCGGGACTAGCGGATTGGGAGCAGTACTTC.

V usage is TRBV5-4 and J usage is TRBJ2-7; the D gene is possibly TRBD2 (6 bases). Trimming left V 2 bases short and J 5 bases short, with 14 bases between. This CDR3 contains 14 residues. In germline, CDR1 is SGHNT, CDR2 YYREEE (reference sequence). In DNA, the CDR3 is TGTGCCAGCAGCTTTAACGGAGGGCCCGACGAGCAGTACTTC. As protein: CASSFNGGPDEQYF.

This clone came up once. V usage is TRBV12-5 and J usage is TRBJ1-5; TRBD1 matches 9 bases. V shed 2 bases and J 3 bases; nucleotides not matched to a gene: 8. The CDR3 has 17 residues. Per germline, CDR1 LGHNT and CDR2 FRNRAP. The CDR3 sequence: CASGLFLGDRDNQPQHF. The CDR3 region has the DNA TGTGCTAGTGGTTTGTTTCTAGGGGACAGGGACAATCAGCCCCAGCATTTT.

The chain links TRBV7-8 to TRBJ2-1, with D tentatively TRBD2 (5 bases). This CDR3 region has 13 residues. The germline V gene encodes CDR1 SGHVS and CDR2 FQNEAQ. V lost 4 bases and J 7 bases, leaving 11 bases between the germline ends. CDR3 region: CASSSTRDNEQFF. CDR3 coding DNA: TGTGCCAGCAGCTCGACGAGGGATAATGAGCAGTTCTTC. Filled out from reference TRBV7-8 and TRBJ2-1, the complete variable domain reads GAGVSQSPRYKVAKRGQDVALRCDPISGHVSLFWYQQALGQGPEFLTYFQNEAQLDKSGLPSDRFFAERPEGSVSTLKIQRTQQEDSAVYLCASSSTRDNEQFFGPGTRLTVL.

The table lists this clone with a count of one. The chain uses TRBV21-1 and TRBJ2-7; the table's D call of TRBD2 was not tested on the DNA. TRBV21-1 is flagged as a pseudogene. CDR3 length: 16 residues. CDR3 bases: TGTGCCAGCAGCAAAGTGAGTGATAAACCAACCTACGAGCAGTACTTC. Translation: CASSKVSDKPTYEQYF.

The chain carries TRBV11-3 and TRBJ2-3, with a possible D match to TRBD2 (5 bases). The CDR3 runs to 15 residues. Germline CDR1 and CDR2: SGHNT and YENEEA. V was pared by 4 bases and J by 0 bases, with 11 bases between. CDR3 region: CASSSRRGSTDTQYF. CDR3 DNA sequence: TGTGCCAGCAGCTCAAGGCGCGGGAGCACAGATACGCAGTATTTT.

This clone is a singleton in its sample. The chain recombines TRBV28 with TRBJ2-6, with D possibly TRBD2 on 6 matching bases. The CDR3 has 20 residues. The germline CDR1 and CDR2 sequences are MDHEN and SYDVKM. V was pared by 3 bases and J by 0 bases, with 21 bases between. CDR3 residues: CASSFPPGGRFASGANVLTF. The CDR3 bases are TGTGCCAGCAGTTTCCCCCCCGGAGGGAGGTTTGCCTCTGGGGCCAACGTCCTGACTTTC. The whole variable domain, filled in from reference TRBV28 and TRBJ2-6, reads DVKVTQSSRYLVKRTGEKVFLECVQDMDHENMFWYRQDPGLGLRLIYFSYDVKMKEKGDIPEGYSVSREKKERFSLILESASTNQTSMYLCASSFPPGGRFASGANVLTFGAGSRLTVL.

The V and J genes are TRBV6-1 and TRBJ2-7; possibly TRBD1 or TRBD2 for D (5 bases each). The germline V gene encodes CDR1 MNHNS and CDR2 SASEGT. The CDR3 has 12 amino acids. The V end lost 10 bases, the J end lost 4 bases, and 14 bases lay between the germline ends. CDR3 sequence reads: CATRESRYEQYF. In nucleotides, the CDR3 is TGTGCCACCAGGGAGAGTAGGTACGAGCAGTACTTC.

V gene TRBV4-1 combines with J gene TRBJ1-1, with D perhaps TRBD1 (5 bases). This CDR3 is 12 amino acids long. The germline CDR1 and CDR2 sequences are MGHRA and YSYEKL. Trimming stripped 1 base from V and 8 bases from J, with 8 bases between. This CDR3 is CASSQVAGEAFF. The CDR3 DNA reads as TGCGCCAGCAGCCAAGTTGCAGGGGAAGCTTTCTTT.

This chain joins TRBV29-1 and TRBJ2-2; D gene unclear. The V gene lost 6 bases and the J gene lost 3 bases, with 14 bases spanning the gap. The CDR3 totals 14 residues. Germline CDR1 reads SQVTM; CDR2 reads ANQGSEA. The CDR3 spells CSVARSGDTGELFF. The CDR3 coding sequence is TGCAGCGTAGCACGGTCTGGAGACACCGGGGAGCTGTTTTTT.

This clone was detected once. V gene TRBV15 combines with J gene TRBJ2-1, with 8 bases identical to TRBD1. V was pared by 0 bases and J by 2 bases, with 0 bases of the junction left unmatched. CDR3 length: 15 residues. Germline V gene data show CDR1 as LNHNV and CDR2 as YYDKDF (reference sequence). CDR3 amino acids: CATSREDRAYNEQFF. The DNA for the CDR3 is TGTGCCACCAGCAGAGAGGACAGGGCCTACAATGAGCAGTTCTTC.

The V call is TRBV2, the J call TRBJ2-7; D perhaps matches TRBD2 (6 bases). The CDR3 extends over 15 amino acids. Trimming removed 6 bases at V and 6 bases at J, with 21 bases between. CDR1 and CDR2 from the germline V gene are SNHLY and FYNNEI. CDR3 amino acids: CASRDTSSVGIEQYF. The CDR3 bases are TGTGCCAGCAGAGACACTAGCTCGGTGGGAATCGAGCAGTACTTC. Full variable domain (outside the CDR3, taken from reference TRBV2 and TRBJ2-7): EPEVTQTPSHQVTQMGQEVILRCVPISNHLYFYWYRQILGQKVEFLVSFYNNEISEKSEIFDDQFSVERPDGSNFTLKIRSTKLEDSAMYFCASRDTSSVGIEQYFGPGTRLTVT.

This sequence joins TRBV6-1 and TRBJ2-7; TRBD2 aligns across 12 bases. The CDR3 covers 15 residues. Germline lookup yields CDR1 MNHNS and CDR2 SASEGT. V shed 8 bases, J shed 2 bases, and the junction held 7 bases outside the gene matches. The CDR3 reads CASVGTSGSPYEQYF. CDR3 in DNA: TGTGCCAGCGTCGGGACTAGCGGGTCGCCCTACGAGCAGTACTTC.

This clone was counted a single time. The chain uses TRBV28 and TRBJ2-1, with D perhaps matching TRBD2 (6 bases). Trimming cost V 6 bases and J 0 bases, with 9 bases left between them. The CDR3 loop spans 14 amino acids. Per germline, CDR1 MDHEN and CDR2 SYDVKM. CDR3 residues: CASRPAGSYNEQFF. CDR3 DNA sequence: TGTGCCAGCAGACCAGCGGGCTCCTACAATGAGCAGTTCTTC. The entire variable domain, with the rest obtained from reference TRBV28 and TRBJ2-1, is as follows: DVKVTQSSRYLVKRTGEKVFLECVQDMDHENMFWYRQDPGLGLRLIYFSYDVKMKEKGDIPEGYSVSREKKERFSLILESASTNQTSMYLCASRPAGSYNEQFFGPGTRLTVL.

As concerns this clone: Germline is not matched at one junction end, which may reflect a read error. This chain joins TRBV19 and TRBJ2-7, with 15 bases matching TRBD2. This CDR3 spans 14 amino acids. Germline V gene sequence: CDR1 LNHDA, CDR2 SQIVND (reference sequence). The CDR3, as DNA: TGTGCCAGTAGTTCCTTCTACGGGACTAGCGGGAGGTTCTTC. Amino acids: CASSSFYGTSGRFF.

The rearrangement uses TRBV11-2 and TRBJ2-7; TRBD1 is a possible D gene (5 bases). Trimming took 1 base from V and 3 from J, leaving 10 bases between them. Germline V gene sequence: CDR1 SGHAT, CDR2 FQNNGV. The CDR3 covers 14 residues. The CDR3 bases are TGTGCCAGCAGCTTAGCAGGGTCGGTCTACGAGCAGTACTTC. This codes for CASSLAGSVYEQYF.

The rearrangement joins TRBV10-3 to TRBJ2-5, with 7 bases matching TRBD1. The CDR3 consists of 13 residues. Germline CDR1 reads ENHRY; CDR2 reads SYGVKD. The J segment lost 2 bases and the V segment lost 9 bases, leaving 6 bases of the junction unmatched. For the CDR3, the DNA is TGTGCCATAACAGGGGACCGTCAAGAGACCCAGTACTTC. Protein sequence: CAITGDRQETQYF.

The rearrangement uses TRBV6-6 and TRBJ2-7; D gene unclear. The V end lost 4 bases, the J end lost 4 bases, and 8 bases lay between the germline ends. Germline CDR1 and CDR2: MNHNY and SVGAGI (reference sequence). This CDR3 has 12 amino acids. The CDR3 sequence: CASSWQNYEQYF. CDR3 nucleotide sequence: TGTGCCAGCAGTTGGCAAAATTACGAGCAGTACTTC.

This chain joins TRBV7-9 and TRBJ1-1; D might be TRBD1 (5 bases). The V end lost 1 base, the J end lost 2 bases, and 11 bases lay between the germline ends. Germline CDR1 reads SEHNR; CDR2 reads FQNEAQ (reference sequence). The CDR3 extends over 15 amino acids. The CDR3 here is CASSLGGRFNTEAFF. The CDR3 region has the DNA TGTGCCAGCAGCTTAGGGGGCAGATTTAACACTGAAGCTTTCTTT. Looking up the rest from reference TRBV7-9 and TRBJ1-1 gives the full variable domain: DTGVSQNPRHKITKRGQNVTFRCDPISEHNRLYWYRQTLGQGPEFLTYFQNEAQLEKSRLLSDRFSAERPKGSFSTLEIQRTEQGDSAMYLCASSLGGRFNTEAFFGQGTRLTVV.